These 28 T cell receptor beta chains came from one sample sequenced in a study of blood T cell repertoires in COVID-19. Libraries were prepared by immunoSEQ multiplex PCR; TCRdb keeps only in-frame clonotypes and omits some of them. The sample comprises about 300,000 clones, 80% to 90% of which are singletons, and roughly 6.3% rests with the top ten. Sequencing was done on a sample of peripheral blood. The source is a woman in her fifties or sixties with COVID-19, enrolled during active disease.

Written as DNA, the CDR3 is TGTGCCAGCAGCGTAGATAAACAAGAGACCCAGTACTTC. Its translation is CASSVDKQETQYF. The chain carries TRBV9 and TRBJ2-5; D remains unclear. V lost 0 bases, J lost 2 bases, and 5 bases lay in between. CDR1 and CDR2 (germline): SGDLS, YYNGEE. This CDR3 has 13 amino acids.

This chain uses TRBV5-8 with TRBJ2-1; 12 nucleotides match TRBD2. Germline V gives CDR1 SGHTS, CDR2 YDEGEE. The CDR3 length is 18 residues. After removal of 3 bases from V and 4 bases from J, the junction contained 11 bases not matched to a gene. CDR3 loop: CASSSMGPGTSGYNEQFF. Written as DNA, the CDR3 is TGTGCCAGCAGCTCCATGGGACCCGGGACTAGCGGGTACAATGAGCAGTTCTTC.

The chain is built from TRBV7-9 and TRBJ1-4, with a possible D match to TRBD1 (5 bases). Trimming stripped 1 base from V and 8 bases from J, with 11 bases between. The CDR3 length is 14 residues. The germline CDR1 and CDR2 sequences are SEHNR and FQNEAQ (reference sequence). In DNA form, the CDR3 reads TGTGCCAGCAGCTTAGTCAGGGCTGGGGAAAAACTGTTTTTT. Amino acid sequence: CASSLVRAGEKLFF.

This chain uses TRBV18 with TRBJ1-4; 10 nucleotides align to TRBD1. V lost 2 bases, J lost 8 bases, and 5 bases stayed unmatched. Germline CDR1 reads KGHSH; CDR2 reads LQKENI. This CDR3 is built from 15 residues. The CDR3, as DNA: TGTGCCAGCTCACCAGACCGACAGGGGGCAGAAAAACTGTTTTTT. As protein: CASSPDRQGAEKLFF.

CDR3 sequence (DNA): TGTGCCAGCAGTATGACAGGTCTCGGCACTGAAGCTTTCTTT. As protein: CASSMTGLGTEAFF. This chain uses TRBV27 with TRBJ1-1; D is possibly TRBD1 (6 bases). Germline V lookup: CDR1 MNHEY, CDR2 SMNVEV (reference sequence). The germline V and J ends were trimmed by 5 bases and 4 bases, with 14 bases remaining between them. This CDR3 contains 14 residues.

Comments on this clone: Other DNA sequences in the sample encode the same CDR3. This chain uses TRBV19 with TRBJ2-3, with TRBD2 identical over 11 bases. J lost 2 bases, V lost 6 bases, and 4 bases had no gene match. The CDR3 spans 15 residues. CDR1 is LNHDA and CDR2 is SQIVND in the germline V gene (reference sequence). The CDR3 DNA follows: TGTGCCAGTAGACGGACTAGCGGGTCCACAGATACGCAGTATTTT. Encoded protein: CASRRTSGSTDTQYF.

V is TRBV27 and J is TRBJ1-2; the match to TRBD1 covers 9 bases. This CDR3 region has 15 residues. Per germline, CDR1 MNHEY and CDR2 SMNVEV (reference sequence). V dropped 8 bases and J dropped 6; count of bases not matched to a gene: 13. The CDR3 DNA sequence: TGTGCCAGCCGGAAGCAGCTCGGGACAGGGAATGGCTACACCTTC. This translates into CASRKQLGTGNGYTF.

A single count supports this clone. This chain links TRBV11-3 with TRBJ1-1; D ambiguous. Trimming took 1 base from V and 5 from J, leaving 11 bases between them. Germline V CDR1 and CDR2: SGHNT, YENEEA. The CDR3 totals 14 residues. This CDR3 is CASSLVSPGTEAFF. CDR3 nucleotides: TGTGCCAGCAGCTTAGTGTCCCCCGGGACTGAAGCTTTCTTT.

J is TRBJ1-5 and V is TRBV3-1 (or the pseudogene TRBV3-2); 8 bases are shared with TRBD1. Trimming took 4 bases from V and 4 from J; bases not matched to a gene: 6. CDR3 length: 15 residues. CDR1 LGHDT and CDR2 YNNKEL come from the germline V gene (reference sequence). The CDR3 reads CASSLRQGYNQPQHF. The CDR3 DNA follows: TGTGCCAGCAGCCTACGACAGGGGTATAATCAGCCCCAGCATTTT.

The V and J genes are TRBV7-9 and TRBJ1-2, with 12 nucleotides matching TRBD1. Germline loops: CDR1 SEHNR, CDR2 FQNEAQ (reference sequence). V was pared by 1 base and J by 8 bases, with 11 bases of the junction left unmatched. This CDR3 comprises 17 residues. The CDR3 sequence: CASSLGPRDRGRSGYTF. The CDR3 DNA follows: TGTGCCAGCAGCTTAGGCCCTCGGGACAGGGGGCGATCGGGCTACACCTTC.

J is TRBJ1-2 and V is TRBV5-1; possibly TRBD1 for D (5 bases). Germline assignment: CDR1 SGHRS and CDR2 YFSETQ. The CDR3 is made up of 13 amino acids. V was trimmed by 0 bases and J by 3 bases, leaving 6 bases between them. The CDR3 bases are TGCGCCAGCAGCTTGGTGACAGACTATGGCTACACCTTC. Translated: CASSLVTDYGYTF. The full variable domain, rest sourced from reference TRBV5-1 and TRBJ1-2, is KAGVTQTPRYLIKTRGQQVTLSCSPISGHRSVSWYQQTPGQGLQFLFEYFSETQRNKGNFPGRFSGRQFSNSRSEMNVSTLELGDSALYLCASSLVTDYGYTFGSGTRLTVV.

This chain links TRBV27 with TRBJ1-2; 8 nucleotides align to TRBD1. Germline lookup yields CDR1 MNHEY and CDR2 SMNVEV (reference sequence). The CDR3 spans 18 residues. With V trimmed by 0 bases and J by 4 bases, 13 bases remained unmatched. The CDR3 region is CASSLSRTGLGSRYGYTF. DNA of the CDR3: TGTGCCAGCAGTTTATCAAGGACAGGGTTAGGGAGTCGCTATGGCTACACCTTC.

The chain couples TRBV28 to TRBJ1-2; TRBD1 is a possible D gene (6 bases). The germline V gene has CDR1 MDHEN and CDR2 SYDVKM. The V and J ends lost 4 bases and 4 bases respectively, with 19 bases between them. This CDR3 comprises 16 residues. The CDR3 bases are TGTGCCAGCAGTTCCCATGGAGAGGGGGTGGGCTATGGCTACACCTTC. It encodes CASSSHGEGVGYGYTF.

The chain has TRBV27 and TRBJ2-1, with D hard to call. This CDR3 comprises 11 residues. Germline V gene sequence: CDR1 MNHEY, CDR2 SMNVEV (reference sequence). The V end lost 8 bases, the J end lost 5 bases, and 7 bases lay between the germline ends. The CDR3 here is CASRVHNEQFF. The CDR3 region has the DNA TGTGCCAGCCGGGTCCACAATGAGCAGTTCTTC.

This rearrangement joins TRBV18 to TRBJ2-1; no clear D gene. The ends were cut back, 3 bases at V and 12 bases at J, with 12 bases in the middle. The germline CDR1 and CDR2 sequences are KGHSH and LQKENI. The CDR3 totals 12 residues. The CDR3 DNA follows: TGTGCCAGCTCACCCAACACGTTTTGGCAGTTCTTC. Its translation: CASSPNTFWQFF.

The chain links TRBV5-1 to TRBJ2-1, with TRBD1 identical over 8 bases. The CDR3 totals 15 residues. Unmatched junction bases numbered 6, after V lost 4 bases and J lost 3 bases. Germline assignment: CDR1 SGHRS and CDR2 YFSETQ. CDR3 DNA sequence: TGCGCCAGCAGCCCCGGACAGGGAGTCTACAATGAGCAGTTCTTC. Its protein product is CASSPGQGVYNEQFF.

V is TRBV11-3 and J is TRBJ2-5, with D perhaps matching TRBD1 (6 bases). From germline, CDR1 is SGHNT and CDR2 YENEEA. The CDR3 totals 14 residues. V was clipped by 3 bases and J by 3 bases, with 11 bases between them. The CDR3 sequence: CASSLRDKEETQYF. As DNA, the CDR3 is TGTGCCAGCAGCTTGAGGGACAAAGAAGAGACCCAGTACTTC.

V and J are TRBV7-2 and TRBJ1-2; tentative D call: TRBD1 (5 bases). This CDR3 is built from 15 residues. CDR1 is SGHTA, CDR2 FQGNSA, per germline. The germline V and J ends were trimmed by 2 bases and 8 bases, with 18 bases remaining between them. The CDR3 DNA is TGTGCCAGCAGCTTAACGTACTTTCAGGGTAGCGGCTACACCTTC. Its protein product is CASSLTYFQGSGYTF. Variable domain in full (rest from reference TRBV7-2 and TRBJ1-2): GAGVSQSPSNKVTEKGKDVELRCDPISGHTALYWYRQSLGQGLEFLIYFQGNSAPDKSGLPSDRFSAERTGGSVSTLTIQRTQQEDSAVYLCASSLTYFQGSGYTFGSGTRLTVV.

The chain combines TRBV21-1 with TRBJ2-2; the D call in the table, TRBD1, was not verified against the DNA. TRBV21-1 is annotated as a pseudogene. The CDR3 spans 16 residues. The chain's CDR3 is CASSPKDHRAAGELFF. In nucleotides, the CDR3 is TGTGCCAGCAGTCCTAAGGACCACAGGGCAGCCGGGGAGCTGTTTTTT.

The V gene is TRBV11-2, the J gene TRBJ2-7; 14 nucleotides line up with TRBD2. V gave up 4 bases and J gave up 4 bases; unmatched junction bases: 12. This CDR3 has 18 amino acids. Looked up from germline, CDR1 is SGHAT and CDR2 is FQNNGV. In nucleotides, the CDR3 is TGTGCCAGCAGCTCACTGACTAGCGGGAGGGCCTTTAGTTACGAGCAGTACTTC. Protein product: CASSSLTSGRAFSYEQYF. The entire variable domain, with the rest obtained from reference TRBV11-2 and TRBJ2-7, is as follows: EAGVAQSPRYKIIEKRQSVAFWCNPISGHATLYWYQQILGQGPKLLIQFQNNGVVDDSQLPKDRFSAERLKGVDSTLKIQPAKLEDSAVYLCASSSLTSGRAFSYEQYFGPGTRLTVT.

The V call is TRBV7-9, the J call TRBJ2-3; weak D call: TRBD2 (7 bases). The CDR3 is made up of 18 amino acids. Germline V gene sequence: CDR1 SEHNR, CDR2 FQNEAQ (reference sequence). V dropped 4 bases and J dropped 0 bases, with 20 bases sitting between them. DNA of the CDR3: TGTGCCAGCAGCTCCAGGGGCTCGGGGGGAAGAAGCACAGATACGCAGTATTTT. The encoded protein is CASSSRGSGGRSTDTQYF.

This rearrangement joins TRBV9 to TRBJ2-2, with TRBD2 matching 12 bases. The CDR3 covers 16 residues. CDR1 and CDR2 from the germline V gene are SGDLS and YYNGEE. V was clipped by 4 bases and J by 1 base; unmatched bases: 2. CDR3 loop: CASSWGLAGNTGELFF. The CDR3 nucleotides read TGTGCCAGCAGCTGGGGACTAGCGGGGAACACCGGGGAGCTGTTTTTT.

This chain connects TRBV4-2 to TRBJ2-5; 10 positions agree with TRBD1. Germline V gene sequence: CDR1 LGHNA, CDR2 YNFKEQ. V was pared by 1 base and J by 3 bases, with 5 bases of the junction left unmatched. CDR3 length equals 16 residues. The CDR3: CASSQATGGPKETQYF. The CDR3 DNA follows: TGTGCCAGCAGCCAAGCGACAGGGGGCCCTAAAGAGACCCAGTACTTC.

The chain links TRBV19 to TRBJ2-3, with 7 bases lining up with TRBD2. The CDR3 has 14 amino acids. The ends lost 3 bases at V and 4 bases at J; junction bases unmatched: 4. Germline V gene data show CDR1 as LNHDA and CDR2 as SQIVND (reference sequence). The CDR3 loop is CASSIMGGADTQYF. CDR3 nucleotides: TGTGCCAGTAGTATTATGGGGGGGGCAGATACGCAGTATTTT.

The chain employs TRBV6-4 and TRBJ1-2; TRBD1 matches 7 bases. Trimming cost V 3 bases and J 0 bases; bases outside gene matches: 1. This CDR3 has 14 residues. CDR1 is MRHNA, CDR2 SNTAGT, per germline. CDR3 bases: TGTGCCAGCAGTGAACAGGGGACTAACTATGGCTACACCTTC. Translating it yields CASSEQGTNYGYTF.

This chain connects TRBV7-2 to TRBJ1-2, with a possible D match to TRBD1 (6 bases). The V gene's germline CDR1 is SGHTA and CDR2 FQGNSA. The length of the CDR3 is 15 residues. V was shortened by 6 bases and J by 5 bases, with 19 bases between the two germline ends. CDR3 nucleotides: TGTGCCAGCAGAGTAGGGGGGGGCGCGAGGTATGGCTACACCTTC. Protein: CASRVGGGARYGYTF.

The chain couples TRBV19 to TRBJ2-7, with D hard to call. CDR1 is LNHDA and CDR2 is SQIVND in the germline V gene (reference sequence). V dropped 5 bases and J dropped 0 bases, with 14 bases sitting between them. CDR3 size: 15 residues. Here the CDR3 reads CASSPPFGVSYEQYF. The CDR3 nucleotides read TGTGCCAGTAGTCCACCCTTTGGAGTCTCCTACGAGCAGTACTTC.

This clone was counted once. This chain connects TRBV6-6 to TRBJ2-1, with D possibly being TRBD1 (5 bases). The CDR3 is 15 amino acids. V was cut by 5 bases and J by 1 base, with 12 bases left in between. Germline V lookup: CDR1 MNHNY, CDR2 SVGAGI (reference sequence). CDR3 nucleotides: TGTGCCAGCAGTCCCCCCAGGGCTTCCTACAATGAGCAGTTCTTC. The encoded protein is CASSPPRASYNEQFF.